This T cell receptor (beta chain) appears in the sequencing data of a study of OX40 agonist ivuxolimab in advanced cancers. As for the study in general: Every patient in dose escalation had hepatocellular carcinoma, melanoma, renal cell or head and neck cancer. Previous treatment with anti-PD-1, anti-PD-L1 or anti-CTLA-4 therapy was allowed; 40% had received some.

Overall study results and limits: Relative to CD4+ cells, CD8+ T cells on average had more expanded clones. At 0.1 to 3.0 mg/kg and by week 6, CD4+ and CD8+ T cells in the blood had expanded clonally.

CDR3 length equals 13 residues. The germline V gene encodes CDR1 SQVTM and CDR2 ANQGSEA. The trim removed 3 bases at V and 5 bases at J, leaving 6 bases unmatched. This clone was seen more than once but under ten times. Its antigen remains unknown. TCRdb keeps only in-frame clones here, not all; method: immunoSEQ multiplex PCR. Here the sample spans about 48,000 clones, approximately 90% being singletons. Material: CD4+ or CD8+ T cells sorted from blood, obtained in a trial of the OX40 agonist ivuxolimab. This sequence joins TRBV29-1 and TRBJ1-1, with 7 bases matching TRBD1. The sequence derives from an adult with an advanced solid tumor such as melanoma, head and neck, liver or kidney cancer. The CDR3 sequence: CSVDLGGSTEAFF. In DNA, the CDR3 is TGCAGCGTTGACTTAGGGGGCAGTACTGAAGCTTTCTTT.